A single sample is the source of the 14 T cell receptor beta chains below, sequenced in a study of sequential checkpoint blockade in melanoma. Stated treatment: randomized to nivolumab then ipilimumab (arm A) or the reverse (arm B). Sequencing was performed with immunoSEQ multiplex PCR; in TCRdb, only in-frame clones are kept and a portion is missing. Here the sample spans under 40,000 clones, about 88% being singletons. Sample: CD8+ T cells sorted from blood (inferred from file names), taken from a patient given nivolumab and ipilimumab in sequence. All receptors derive from a human donor with melanoma.

J is TRBJ2-7 and V is TRBV5-1; 8 bases fit TRBD2. Germline assignment: CDR1 SGHRS and CDR2 YFSETQ. V shed 3 bases, J shed 4 bases, and the junction held 9 bases outside the gene matches. This CDR3 region has 15 residues. The chain's CDR3 is CASSWGAGAGYEQYF. CDR3 sequence (DNA): TGCGCCAGCAGCTGGGGAGCGGGGGCCGGTTACGAGCAGTACTTC.

The chain has TRBV6-5 and TRBJ2-7; maybe TRBD2 (5 bases). The CDR3 covers 16 residues. CDR1 MNHEY and CDR2 SVGAGI come from the germline V gene. V dropped 0 bases and J dropped 5 bases, with 17 bases sitting between them. CDR3 sequence: CASSYSMASSGHEQYV. The CDR3 nucleotides read TGTGCCAGCAGTTACTCGATGGCTAGCAGTGGCCACGAGCAGTACGTC.

The chain uses TRBV28 and TRBJ1-2, with D tentatively TRBD1 (5 bases). Germline CDR1 and CDR2: MDHEN and SYDVKM. V was pared by 6 bases and J by 4 bases, with 12 bases between. CDR3 length: 13 residues. This CDR3 reads CASRDQGAYGYTF. In DNA, the CDR3 is TGTGCCAGCAGGGATCAGGGCGCCTATGGCTACACCTTC.

The V call is TRBV27, the J call TRBJ2-7, with 10 bases lining up with TRBD2. With 5 bases clipped from V and 7 bases from J, the junction kept 5 bases outside the gene matches. CDR1 and CDR2 from the germline V gene are MNHEY and SMNVEV (reference sequence). The length of the CDR3 is 13 residues. The CDR3 sequence is CASSPSGLAEQYV. The CDR3 DNA reads as TGTGCCAGCAGTCCATCGGGACTAGCGGAGCAGTACGTC.

V and J are TRBV10-2 and TRBJ2-5; no firm D call. The DNA end is a closer match to TRBJ2-7, so the J assignment may be wrong. The CDR3 totals 14 residues. Germline V gene lookup returns CDR1 WSHSY and CDR2 SAAADI. This chain's CDR3 is CASSTSRSSYEQYF. CDR3 bases: TGCGCCAGCTCCACCAGCAGGTCTTCCTACGAGCAGTACTTC.

A single count supports this clone. The chain combines TRBV5-4 with TRBJ2-1; 9 nucleotides line up with TRBD2. The trim removed 0 bases at V and 12 bases at J, leaving 10 bases unmatched. The CDR3 loop spans 15 amino acids. Germline V gene data show CDR1 as SGHNT and CDR2 as YYREEE (reference sequence). Here the CDR3 reads CASSLASGVPIGQFF. CDR3 DNA: TGTGCCAGCAGCTTGGCTAGCGGGGTCCCAATCGGGCAGTTCTTC. The full variable domain, in which reference TRBV5-4 and TRBJ2-1 provide the parts outside the CDR3, is ETGVTQSPTHLIKTRGQQVTLRCSSQSGHNTVSWYQQALGQGPQFIFQYYREEENGRGNFPPRFSGLQFPNYSSELNVNALELDDSALYLCASSLASGVPIGQFFGPGTRLTVL.

This rearrangement joins TRBV15 to TRBJ2-1, with TRBD2 matching 8 bases. The length of the CDR3 is 18 residues. CDR1 and CDR2 (germline): LNHNV, YYDKDF (reference sequence). Trimming at V came to 6 bases and at J to 5 bases, leaving 18 bases not matched to a gene. This chain's CDR3 is CATREREGPLSAHNEQFF. DNA for the CDR3: TGTGCCACCAGGGAACGGGAGGGCCCTTTGTCCGCGCACAATGAGCAGTTCTTC.

The chain employs TRBV7-9 and TRBJ2-3; 8 bases are a match to TRBD1. The CDR3 has 18 amino acids. Looked up from germline, CDR1 is SEHNR and CDR2 is FQNEAQ (reference sequence). The ends lost 3 bases at V and 0 bases at J; junction bases unmatched: 11. The CDR3 coding sequence is TGTGCCAGCAGCTTGCCCCGGGACAGGACAATTAGCACAGATACGCAGTATTTT. Its translation is CASSLPRDRTISTDTQYF.

The V gene is TRBV7-9, the J gene TRBJ2-3, with a tentative D call TRBD2 (7 bases). V dropped 5 bases and J dropped 2 bases, with 17 bases sitting between them. CDR1 and CDR2 (germline): SEHNR, FQNEAQ (reference sequence). The CDR3 has 16 residues. DNA for the CDR3: TGTGCCAGCAGCCTAGGGGAGGGGGGATCCACAGATACGCAGTATTTT. It specifies CASSLGEGGSTDTQYF.

The V gene is TRBV7-3, the J gene TRBJ2-2; a weak D match, TRBD1 (6 bases). This CDR3 contains 17 residues. V dropped 3 bases and J dropped 6 bases, with 20 bases sitting between them. Germline CDR1 SGHTA, CDR2 FQGTGA. Here the CDR3 DNA reads TGTGCCAGCAGCTTTAGAAGTATCGTACAGGGCCCCGGGGAGCTGTTTTTT. This codes for CASSFRSIVQGPGELFF.

This clone was observed a few times. The J gene is TRBJ1-2, the V gene TRBV7-9; D unclear. Trimming cost V 4 bases and J 4 bases, with 16 bases left between them. The CDR3 runs 15 residues. Germline V lookup: CDR1 SEHNR, CDR2 FQNEAQ (reference sequence). CDR3 amino acids: CASSYDLGRIYGYTF. CDR3 DNA sequence: TGTGCCAGCAGCTACGATCTCGGCAGGATCTATGGCTACACCTTC. Looking up the rest from reference TRBV7-9 and TRBJ1-2 gives the full variable domain: DTGVSQNPRHKITKRGQNVTFRCDPISEHNRLYWYRQTLGQGPEFLTYFQNEAQLEKSRLLSDRFSAERPKGSFSTLEIQRTEQGDSAMYLCASSYDLGRIYGYTFGSGTRLTVV.

This clone was seen a single time. The chain's CDR3 is CASEPLGPYNEQFF. CDR3 nucleotides: TGTGCCAGCGAACCCCTGGGCCCCTACAATGAGCAGTTCTTC. The chain uses TRBV5-8 and TRBJ2-1; D not certain. Deletions cut 7 bases from V and 2 bases from J, with 13 bases between. This CDR3 contains 14 residues. Germline assignment: CDR1 SGHTS and CDR2 YDEGEE.

This clone showed up just once. This chain joins TRBV5-1 and TRBJ2-1; 8 positions match TRBD2. The junction had 1 base not matched to a gene; V was cut back by 5 bases and J by 6 bases. CDR1 and CDR2 from the germline V gene are SGHRS and YFSETQ. The CDR3 loop spans 12 amino acids. The CDR3, as DNA: TGCGCCAGCAGGGGGACTAGCAATGAGCAGTTCTTC. The encoded protein is CASRGTSNEQFF.

This chain uses TRBV28 with TRBJ2-2, with D possibly TRBD2 on 6 matching bases. V gave up 7 bases and J gave up 5 bases, with 23 bases separating them. Germline-derived CDR1 and CDR2 are MDHEN and SYDVKM. The CDR3 is made up of 17 amino acids. Here the CDR3 reads CASTRRAEGVVTGELFF. CDR3 bases: TGTGCCAGCACCCGGCGAGCGGAGGGTGTTGTGACCGGGGAGCTGTTTTTT.